This entry concerns a single T cell receptor beta chain. Its antigen is undetermined. This specimen belongs to a study of a mutant IDH1 vaccine in newly diagnosed glioma. Whole-study results and caveats: It seemed that pseudoprogression was not linked to changes in the top peripheral T cell clonotypes.

The CDR3 extends over 14 amino acids. In germline, CDR1 is SGHDN, CDR2 FVKESK. Trimming pared 4 bases from V and 0 bases from J, leaving 9 bases between. Only in-frame clones appear in the TCRdb table, and some are missing; sequencing was by immunoSEQ multiplex PCR. The table shows around 54,000 clones, with roughly four fifths occurring only once. Sample time point: week 47, end of study. All doses held 300 ug of mutant IDH1 20-mer peptide, with topical imiquimod. This receptor was obtained from a woman aged 45-60 years with glioma. The chain combines TRBV14 with TRBJ2-5, with unresolved D. The material sequenced was PBMCs, taken from a glioma patient whose treatment included an IDH1 peptide vaccine. The CDR3 is CASSRGVYQETQYF. As DNA, the CDR3 is TGTGCCAGCAGCCGAGGCGTATACCAAGAGACCCAGTACTTC.